This TCR beta chain originates from a study of early T cells in non-severe SARS-CoV-2 infection. Points from the study as a whole: Matching results from VDJdb favored anti-spike CD8 responses, leaving private and CD4 specificities undetected.

The germline V gene has CDR1 SGHRS and CDR2 YFSETQ. V shed 5 bases, J shed 5 bases, and the junction held 8 bases outside the gene matches. The CDR3 has 15 amino acids. TCRdb used MiXCR to reprocess the 5' RACE reads, holding one entry per CDR3 protein. The sample has about 98,000 distinct CDR3 sequences; approximately 11% are singletons. To note about this clonotype: Its specificity is not known.

Sequenced material: whole blood. The gene calls are TRBV5-1 and TRBJ2-7; TRBD2 matches at 12 bases. This TCR was recovered from an adult who was a healthcare worker with PCR-confirmed SARS-CoV-2 infection or an uninfected control (not recorded which). The CDR3 loop is CASSSLAGGPNEQYF. The CDR3 DNA reads TGCGCCAGCAGTTCCCTAGCGGGGGGGCCGAACGAGCAGTACTTC.